This T cell receptor (beta chain) comes out of a study of cytomegalovirus exposure and HLA in healthy donors. Study-wide findings and caveats: The study designated fewer than 200 TCR beta chains cytomegalovirus-associated.

Sequencing was performed with immunoSEQ multiplex PCR; in TCRdb, only in-frame clones are kept and a portion is missing. The sample yields 200,000 to 250,000 clones, about nine tenths seen once. V lost 1 base and J lost 5; bases outside the gene matches: 4. The CDR3 has 14 residues. Germline V gives CDR1 SEHNR, CDR2 FQNEAQ (reference sequence). On this clone: Its antigen is unidentified.

Source material: PBMCs. This rearrangement joins TRBV7-9 to TRBJ1-2; 7 nucleotides align to TRBD1. The sequence was obtained from a woman in her late teens or twenties in good health and CMV-seronegative. CDR3 nucleotides: TGTGCCAGCAGCTTAGTACAGGGGCGGTATGGCTACACCTTC. Protein product: CASSLVQGRYGYTF.